These 20 T cell receptor beta chains originate from one sample sequenced in a study of T-cell reconstitution after alpha-beta-depleted transplantation in children. Unique molecular identifiers tagged the TCRbeta library. Using its own MiXCR run on the PCR reads, TCRdb lists one record per CDR3 protein. The table has about 540,000 distinct CDR3 sequences, about 16% seen once. The sequences come from PBMCs from the stem cell graft donor, collected from the stem cell graft. Receptor source: a human donor who donated a stem cell graft to a child with acute lymphoblastic leukemia.

V gene TRBV28 combines with J gene TRBJ2-1; 11 bases fit TRBD1. In germline, CDR1 is MDHEN, CDR2 SYDVKM. Trimming removed 2 bases from V and 8 bases from J; junction bases left unmatched: 5. The CDR3 totals 15 residues. Written as DNA, the CDR3 is TGTGCCAGCAGTTTAGCGGGACAGGGGGTTTATGAGCAGTTCTTC. This sequence encodes CASSLAGQGVYEQFF.

This clonotype was detected only a few times. This chain links TRBV5-6 with TRBJ2-3; D is perhaps TRBD2 (6 bases). Germline assignment: CDR1 SGHDT and CDR2 YYEEEE. The CDR3 length is 15 residues. V was trimmed by 2 bases and J by 4 bases, leaving 14 bases between them. Here the CDR3 reads CASSLRLGGSDTQYF. The CDR3 nucleotides read TGTGCCAGCAGCTTACGACTAGGAGGATCAGATACGCAGTATTTT.

This clonotype turned up a few times. This chain connects TRBV3-1 to TRBJ2-5; D assignment may be TRBD1 or TRBD2 (5 bases each). With 4 bases removed from V and 3 bases from J, the gap between germline ends came to 18 bases. CDR3 size: 16 residues. Germline assignment: CDR1 LGHDT and CDR2 YNNKEL (reference sequence). The CDR3 region is CASSPRRQWRKETQYF. The DNA for the CDR3 is TGTGCCAGCAGCCCTCGCCGACAGTGGAGGAAAGAGACCCAGTACTTC.

The chain links TRBV12-3 or TRBV12-4 to TRBJ2-2; D uncertain. CDR3 length equals 12 residues. V shed 7 bases and J shed 6 bases, with 9 bases lying between them. CDR3 DNA sequence: TGTGCCAGCAAAAAAAGGGCCGGGGAGCTGTTTTTT. It encodes CASKKRAGELFF.

This clonotype was observed a handful of times. This chain uses TRBV7-9 with TRBJ2-5; 7 positions match TRBD1. This CDR3 has 13 residues. J was trimmed by 5 bases and V by 4 bases; bases with no gene match: 4. The germline CDR1 and CDR2 sequences are SEHNR and FQNEAQ (reference sequence). CDR3 sequence: CASSSQGSETQYF. The CDR3 bases are TGTGCCAGCAGCTCACAGGGGAGCGAGACCCAGTACTTC.

The gene calls are TRBV5-1 and TRBJ2-3; 7 bases align to TRBD2. Per germline, CDR1 SGHRS and CDR2 YFSETQ. Trimming took 1 base from V and 2 from J; bases not matched to a gene: 10. CDR3 length: 17 amino acids. The DNA for the CDR3 is TGCGCCAGCAGCTTGCGGATGGCGGGAGCCTCCACAGATACGCAGTATTTT. Protein product: CASSLRMAGASTDTQYF.

This clonotype was counted ten times or more. The rearrangement uses TRBV20-1 and TRBJ1-4; TRBD1 matches at 10 bases. After removal of 3 bases from V and 6 bases from J, the junction contained 7 bases not matched to a gene. Per the germline V gene, CDR1 is DFQATT and CDR2 is SNEGSKA (reference sequence). The CDR3 sequence is 15 residues long. In nucleotides, the CDR3 is TGCAGTGCTAGTGTTTACGGGACAGGGGATGAAAAACTGTTTTTT. Protein: CSASVYGTGDEKLFF.

This clonotype was recorded a few times. This CDR3 reads CASSKKPGGRDTQYF. In DNA form, the CDR3 reads TGTGCCAGCAGCAAAAAGCCAGGCGGGCGAGATACGCAGTATTTT. V gene TRBV21-1 combines with J gene TRBJ2-3; TRBD1, the D gene given by the table, was not confirmed from the DNA. TRBV21-1 is flagged as a pseudogene. The CDR3 covers 15 residues.

V usage is TRBV19 and J usage is TRBJ1-5; possible D gene TRBD1, 5 bases. V was trimmed by 7 bases and J by 4 bases, leaving 17 bases between them. The CDR3 sequence is 15 residues long. Looked up from germline, CDR1 is LNHDA and CDR2 is SQIVND (reference sequence). CDR3 bases: TGTGCCAGTACCGTCGGCGGGGCGGTGAATCAGCCCCAGCATTTT. Its translation is CASTVGGAVNQPQHF.

The J gene is TRBJ1-5, the V gene TRBV27; D not certain. The ends were cut back, 1 base at V and 6 bases at J, with 10 bases in the middle. The germline V gene encodes CDR1 MNHEY and CDR2 SMNVEV (reference sequence). This CDR3 is built from 14 residues. Here the CDR3 reads CASSLLGMGQPQHF. CDR3 sequence (DNA): TGTGCCAGCAGTTTATTGGGGATGGGTCAGCCCCAGCATTTT.

The chain uses TRBV6-4 and TRBJ2-2; weak D call: TRBD2 (6 bases). The length of the CDR3 is 13 residues. Trimming took off 5 bases at V and 8 bases at J, with 12 bases between the two ends. Germline V gene data show CDR1 as MRHNA and CDR2 as SNTAGT. The CDR3 DNA follows: TGTGCCAGCAGTAGGGACTCAAGAGGGGAGCTGTTTTTT. It is translated as CASSRDSRGELFF.

This clonotype was counted ten times or more. V and J are TRBV9 and TRBJ2-3; D gene unclear. The CDR3 runs 14 residues. The V gene lost 4 bases and the J gene lost 0 bases, with 9 bases spanning the gap. Per germline, CDR1 SGDLS and CDR2 YYNGEE. As DNA, the CDR3 is TGTGCCAGCAGCCGGATTGACAGCACAGATACGCAGTATTTT. It encodes CASSRIDSTDTQYF.

This clonotype was seen only a few times. V usage is TRBV12-3 or TRBV12-4 and J usage is TRBJ2-3; TRBD1 matches at 11 bases. The CDR3 contains 16 residues. The junction had 12 bases not matched to a gene; V was cut back by 6 bases and J by 7 bases. The CDR3 DNA sequence: TGTGCCAGCAGCTTACGACGGGACAGGGGGTACAATACGCAGTATTTT. Amino acids: CASSLRRDRGYNTQYF.

The chain combines TRBV10-3 with TRBJ1-1; 7 bases match TRBD1. Germline CDR1 ENHRY, CDR2 SYGVKD. The CDR3 length is 15 residues. Trimming took 4 bases from V and 4 from J; bases not matched to a gene: 9. CDR3 region: CAISADRVGGTEAFF. The CDR3 nucleotides are TGTGCCATCAGTGCTGACAGGGTAGGAGGCACTGAAGCTTTCTTT.

The rearrangement links TRBV30 to TRBJ1-4; no definite D call. CDR1 is GTSNPN, CDR2 SVGIG, per germline (reference sequence). There are 11 residues in the CDR3. V lost 6 bases and J lost 14, with 16 bases in between. Written as DNA, the CDR3 is TGTGCCTGCGGACTGTTGGATCGGCTGTTTTTT. Protein product: CACGLLDRLFF.

This clonotype is medium-sized (0.01 to 0.1%). J is TRBJ2-5 and V is TRBV29-1; D is perhaps TRBD1 or TRBD2 (6 bases each). The CDR3 has 13 amino acids. The V end lost 1 base, the J end lost 5 bases, and 11 bases lay between the germline ends. The germline gives CDR1 SQVTM, CDR2 ANQGSEA. Here the CDR3 DNA reads TGCAGCGTTGAAGTCGGGGGCGCGGAGACCCAGTACTTC. Translated, it gives CSVEVGGAETQYF.

This sequence joins TRBV13 and TRBJ2-5; TRBD2 agrees at 7 bases. Germline V gene lookup returns CDR1 PRHDT and CDR2 FYEKMQ (reference sequence). The CDR3 has 19 residues. The V gene end was trimmed by 5 bases and the J gene end by 5 bases; junction bases not matched to a gene: 23. The CDR3 here is CASSTTPFDGGGPEETQYF. The DNA of the CDR3 is TGTGCCAGCAGCACAACTCCGTTCGATGGGGGAGGGCCCGAGGAGACCCAGTACTTC.

This chain uses TRBV19 with TRBJ2-5; D is perhaps TRBD1 (5 bases). This CDR3 has 13 amino acids. The V gene's germline CDR1 is LNHDA and CDR2 SQIVND (reference sequence). Trimming took 2 bases from V and 5 from J, leaving 9 bases between them. The CDR3 bases are TGTGCCAGTAGTATAACAGGAGCGGAGACCCAGTACTTC. Translating gives CASSITGAETQYF.

This clonotype has more than one count but fewer than ten. CDR3 in amino acids: CATSPTSGTTNTGELFF. The CDR3, as DNA: TGTGCCACCAGCCCGACTAGCGGGACAACGAACACCGGGGAGCTGTTTTTT. The V call is TRBV24-1, the J call TRBJ2-2; TRBD2 aligns across 11 bases. Per the germline V gene, CDR1 is KGHDR and CDR2 is SFDVKD. The CDR3 loop spans 17 amino acids. The trim removed 7 bases at V and 0 bases at J, leaving 6 bases unmatched.

The chain joins TRBV19 to TRBJ2-5, with a weak D call TRBD2 (6 bases). From germline, CDR1 is LNHDA and CDR2 SQIVND (reference sequence). V lost 4 bases and J lost 4, with 10 bases in between. There are 13 residues in the CDR3. CDR3 loop: CASSRGVGETQYF. CDR3 sequence (DNA): TGTGCCAGTAGTAGGGGGGTCGGAGAGACCCAGTACTTC. Full variable domain (rest looked up from reference TRBV19 and TRBJ2-5): DGGITQSPKYLFRKEGQNVTLSCEQNLNHDAMYWYRQDPGQGLRLIYYSQIVNDFQKGDIAEGYSVSREKKESFPLTVTSAQKNPTAFYLCASSRGVGETQYFGPGTRLLVL.